This T cell receptor beta chain was captured by sequencing in a study of immune evolution from preneoplasia to lung adenocarcinoma. TCRdb keeps only in-frame clones here, not all; method: immunoSEQ multiplex PCR. Among 30,000 to 45,000 clones, roughly 74% were seen once, and the ten largest hold 6% to 7%. The CDR3 runs 14 residues. CDR1 is SGHTA and CDR2 is FQGNSA in the germline V gene. V shed 4 bases and J 2 bases; nucleotides not matched to a gene: 3. What was sequenced was FFPE invasive lung adenocarcinoma tissue. The chain is built from TRBV7-2 and TRBJ2-7, with 9 bases lining up with TRBD1. The origin of this receptor is a person in their sixties or seventies with lung adenocarcinoma. The CDR3 sequence: CASSSQGAAYEQYF. Written as DNA, the CDR3 is TGTGCCAGCAGCTCACAGGGGGCGGCCTACGAGCAGTACTTC.